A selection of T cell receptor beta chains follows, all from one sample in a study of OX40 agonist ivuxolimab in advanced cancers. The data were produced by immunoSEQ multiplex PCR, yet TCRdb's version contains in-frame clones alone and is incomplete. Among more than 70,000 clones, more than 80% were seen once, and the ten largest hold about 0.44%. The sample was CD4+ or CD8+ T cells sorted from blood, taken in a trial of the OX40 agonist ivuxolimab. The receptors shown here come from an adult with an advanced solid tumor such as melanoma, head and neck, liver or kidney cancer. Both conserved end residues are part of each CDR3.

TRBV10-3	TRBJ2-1	CATGTSGSDNEQFF
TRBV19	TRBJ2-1	CASLKLAGGYNEQFF
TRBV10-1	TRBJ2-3	CASSAGTSGTDTQYF
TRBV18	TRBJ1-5	CASSPVSGTGRSSNQPQHF
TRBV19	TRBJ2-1	CASSMLKVLAGTYNEQFF
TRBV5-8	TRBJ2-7	CASSFRFSSYEQYF
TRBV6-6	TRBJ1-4	CASSYLLRTSNEKLFF
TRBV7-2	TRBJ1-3	CASSQQSSGNTIYF
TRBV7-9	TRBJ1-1	CASSSYKGTATVYTEAFF
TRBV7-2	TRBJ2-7	CASSVGTMYEQYF
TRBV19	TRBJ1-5	CASTIRYRGSNQPQHF
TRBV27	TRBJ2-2	CASRLRTSGGSRNTGELFF
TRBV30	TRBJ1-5	CGTGGGNQPQHF
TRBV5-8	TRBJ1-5	CASSLGQGPSLSNQPQHF
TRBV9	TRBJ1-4	CASSSRSQGAKLFF
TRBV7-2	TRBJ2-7	CASTGTSGFTGEQYF
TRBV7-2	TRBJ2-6	CASSIRSGANVLTF
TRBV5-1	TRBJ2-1	CATGRGRSYNEQFF
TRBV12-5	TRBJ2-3	CASGLGLAGAIQDTQYF
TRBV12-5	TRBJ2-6	CASGKGQGNSGANVLTF
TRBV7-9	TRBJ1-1	CASSLAGQRNTEAFF
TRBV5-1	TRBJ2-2	CASSLGGKGTGELFF
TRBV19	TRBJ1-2	CASSIPRTGKGDGYTF
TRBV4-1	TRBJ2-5	CASSQGRAVYQETQYF
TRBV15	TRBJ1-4	CATSREGQPDRRLFF
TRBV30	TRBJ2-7	CAWRGWQGYEQYF
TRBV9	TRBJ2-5	CASSAGTGEVETQYF
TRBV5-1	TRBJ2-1	CASSFGGGTIHEQFF
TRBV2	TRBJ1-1	CASSEALTGRSPAFF
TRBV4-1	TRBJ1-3	CASSRPRRGEWSGNTIYF
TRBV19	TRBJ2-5	CASKPTGDKAGAQETQYF
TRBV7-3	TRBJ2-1	CASSPAGKDEQFF
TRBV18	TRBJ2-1	CASSPLGRTYNEQFF
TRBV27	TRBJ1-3	CASSPRTGGSGNTIYF
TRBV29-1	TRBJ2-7	CSVLQRERQYEQYF
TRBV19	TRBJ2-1	CASSTHRLSTEQFF
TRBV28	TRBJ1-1	CASSSHATGTEAFF
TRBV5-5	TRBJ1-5	CASSRDSNQPQHF
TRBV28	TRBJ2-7	CASSLRSGHRSYEQYF
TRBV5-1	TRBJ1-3	CASSLVGQGASGNTIYF
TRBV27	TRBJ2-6	CASSSGTGESGANVLTF
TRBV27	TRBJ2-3	CASSFDRADTDTQYF
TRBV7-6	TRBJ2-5	CASSLARGETQYF
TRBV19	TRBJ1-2	CASSPRPPVGYGYTF
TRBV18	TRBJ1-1	CASSPPVRAIDTEAFF
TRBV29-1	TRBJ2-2	CSGEGTNTGELFF
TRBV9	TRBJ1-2	CASSLRGSGYGYTF
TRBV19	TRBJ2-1	CASSSTWDNEQFF
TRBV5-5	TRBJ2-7	CASSLLGQVSYEQYF
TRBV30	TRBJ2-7	CACRTARFEQYF
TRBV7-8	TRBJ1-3	CASSTGNTIYF
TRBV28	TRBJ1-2	CASSLRGYGYTF
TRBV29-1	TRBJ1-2	CSTGGTGGFNYGYTF
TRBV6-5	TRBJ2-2	CASRLNRELFF
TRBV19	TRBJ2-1	CASSIAGQTYNEQFF
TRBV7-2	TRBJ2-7	CASSFQASEQYF
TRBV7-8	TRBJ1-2	CASSSHPGRGYGYTF
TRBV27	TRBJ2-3	CASSQRDTSGRSDTQYF